This TCR beta chain was found in a study of shared clonotypes between healthy human individuals. Overall study findings and caveats: Clonotype sharing among the donors was expected to vary with sequencing depth.

It was at deep level that the assay was run. Clones were sequenced by immunoSEQ multiplex PCR, and TCRdb holds only the in-frame ones, with some missing. Here the sample spans 550,000 to 600,000 clones, 95% to 98% being singletons. Naive CD8 cells comprised CD45RO-negative, CCR7-positively selected cells, excluding terminally differentiated effector memory CD45RA+ cells. Each donor was a Caucasian adult residing in Nashville, Tennessee. The CDR3 runs 14 residues. Trimming took off 5 bases at V and 2 bases at J, with 10 bases between the two ends. Per germline, CDR1 MGHRA and CDR2 YSYEKL. Note on this clone: Its antigen remains unidentified.

Sample: naive CD8+ T cells sorted from blood. This chain links TRBV4-1 with TRBJ2-1; D might be TRBD2 (6 bases). This clonotype originated in a young man in good health. The CDR3 coding sequence is TGCGCCAGCAGCGGGCGGGAACCCTACAATGAGCAGTTCTTC. Translating it yields CASSGREPYNEQFF.